These 18 T cell receptor beta chains were sequenced from one sample in a study of blood T cell repertoires in COVID-19. This table comes from immunoSEQ multiplex PCR, and its TCRdb copy is limited to in-frame clones, with some not included. The sample holds fewer than 150,000 clones, 86% seen once. Sequencing used peripheral blood. The receptors were gathered from a woman aged 50 to 65 who had recovered from COVID-19.

The chain employs TRBV6-4 and TRBJ2-5; possible D gene TRBD2, 6 bases. V lost 2 bases to trimming and J lost 7 bases, with 11 bases between them. Germline-derived CDR1 and CDR2 are MRHNA and SNTAGT. This CDR3 is built from 13 residues. CDR3 nucleotides: TGTGCCAGCAGTGACGAAGCCGGGGGGACCCAGTACTTC. Translation: CASSDEAGGTQYF.

This sequence joins TRBV29-1 and TRBJ2-5; TRBD2 agrees at 10 bases. The CDR3 spans 16 residues. Trimming at V came to 0 bases and at J to 2 bases, leaving 6 bases not matched to a gene. Germline lookup yields CDR1 SQVTM and CDR2 ANQGSEA. The CDR3 bases are TGCAGCGTTGAAGATCAACTAGCGGGATTTCAAGAGACCCAGTACTTC. As protein: CSVEDQLAGFQETQYF.

The V and J genes are TRBV5-1 and TRBJ1-2; maybe TRBD1 (6 bases). The length of the CDR3 is 14 residues. The germline gives CDR1 SGHRS, CDR2 YFSETQ. The V end lost 3 bases, the J end lost 5 bases, and 14 bases lay between the germline ends. In nucleotides, the CDR3 is TGCGCCAGCAGCTCAAAGCCAGGGGAATATGGCTACACCTTC. It specifies CASSSKPGEYGYTF.

In its sample, this clone was seen once. The CDR3 region is CASSMGGGTDTQYF. CDR3 DNA: TGCGCCAGCAGCATGGGGGGTGGCACAGATACGCAGTATTTT. This rearrangement joins TRBV10-2 to TRBJ2-3; D might be TRBD2 (6 bases). V was pared by 6 bases and J by 1 base, with 11 bases between. Per the germline V gene, CDR1 is WSHSY and CDR2 is SAAADI. The CDR3 length is 14 residues.

The chain uses TRBV10-3 and TRBJ2-7, with 10 positions matching TRBD1. Per germline, CDR1 ENHRY and CDR2 SYGVKD. This CDR3 has 14 residues. Trimming cost V 3 bases and J 6 bases; bases outside gene matches: 5. The CDR3 nucleotides read TGTGCCATCAGTGACAGACAGGGGGCAAGCGAGCAGTACTTC. Encoded protein: CAISDRQGASEQYF.

This clone was counted between two and nine times. The gene calls are TRBV19 and TRBJ2-7, with 7 bases lining up with TRBD2. The J segment lost 3 bases and the V segment lost 6 bases, leaving 11 bases of the junction unmatched. Per germline, CDR1 LNHDA and CDR2 SQIVND (reference sequence). CDR3 size: 15 residues. The CDR3 region is CASSLGKERDYEQYF. The CDR3 DNA reads TGTGCCAGTAGCCTGGGTAAGGAGCGGGACTACGAGCAGTACTTC.

The genes are TRBV18 and TRBJ2-1; D is perhaps TRBD1 (6 bases). Germline CDR1 and CDR2: KGHSH and LQKENI. Deletions cut 3 bases from V and 2 bases from J, with 8 bases between. CDR3 length equals 14 residues. The CDR3 spells CASSPRGAYNEQFF. The CDR3 region has the DNA TGTGCCAGCTCACCCAGGGGAGCCTACAATGAGCAGTTCTTC. Based on the CDR3 plus reference TRBV18 and TRBJ2-1, the full variable domain is NAGVMQNPRHLVRRRGQEARLRCSPMKGHSHVYWYRQLPEEGLKFMVYLQKENIIDESGMPKERFSAEFPKEGPSILRIQQVVRGDSAAYFCASSPRGAYNEQFFGPGTRLTVL.

This chain joins TRBV5-5 and TRBJ2-5, with a possible D match to TRBD2 (6 bases). The CDR3 has 14 amino acids. The germline gives CDR1 SGHKS, CDR2 YYEKEE (reference sequence). Trimming removed 4 bases at V and 1 base at J, with 11 bases between. The CDR3 region is CASSRTTSQETQYF. The CDR3 nucleotides read TGTGCCAGCAGCCGAACGACTAGCCAAGAGACCCAGTACTTC.

The chain has TRBV19 and TRBJ1-6; D is ambiguous. Germline V gene sequence: CDR1 LNHDA, CDR2 SQIVND (reference sequence). The V gene lost 4 bases and the J gene lost 3 bases, with 10 bases spanning the gap. This CDR3 contains 15 residues. The CDR3 region is CASSSGLSYNSPLHF. In DNA, the CDR3 is TGTGCCAGTAGTAGCGGCCTAAGCTATAATTCACCCCTCCACTTT.

The chain links TRBV5-5 to TRBJ1-2, with no clear D. Germline assignment: CDR1 SGHKS and CDR2 YYEKEE (reference sequence). Deletions cut 1 base from V and 0 bases from J, with 7 bases between. The CDR3 consists of 14 residues. Written as DNA, the CDR3 is TGTGCCAGCAGCTTGCACTCGGCTAACTATGGCTACACCTTC. Translated, it gives CASSLHSANYGYTF.

The rearrangement links TRBV7-2 to TRBJ2-6; 8 nucleotides match TRBD1. J was trimmed by 3 bases and V by 0 bases; bases with no gene match: 4. Germline CDR1 reads SGHTA; CDR2 reads FQGNSA. This CDR3 is 17 amino acids long. For the CDR3, the DNA is TGTGCCAGCAGCTTAGCACAGGGGGTTATTGGGGCCAACGTCCTGACTTTC. Its translation is CASSLAQGVIGANVLTF.

This sequence joins TRBV6-5 and TRBJ1-4; D unclear. Trimming cost V 0 bases and J 11 bases, with 19 bases left between them. The length of the CDR3 is 16 residues. The germline CDR1 and CDR2 sequences are MNHEY and SVGAGI. CDR3 loop: CASSYSITGVGEKLFF. The CDR3 DNA is TGTGCCAGCAGTTACTCGATAACCGGGGTCGGAGAGAAACTGTTTTTT.

The chain recombines TRBV7-9 with TRBJ1-2; the D is unclear. V was cut by 6 bases and J by 5 bases, with 13 bases left in between. Germline assignment: CDR1 SEHNR and CDR2 FQNEAQ (reference sequence). CDR3 length equals 13 residues. CDR3 protein: CASSPGSDYGYTF. The CDR3 coding sequence is TGTGCCAGCAGTCCCGGCAGCGATTATGGCTACACCTTC.

The chain joins TRBV7-2 to TRBJ2-5; D perhaps matches TRBD1 (6 bases). Germline V gene sequence: CDR1 SGHTA, CDR2 FQGNSA. V gave up 3 bases and J gave up 5 bases, with 13 bases separating them. CDR3 length equals 14 residues. In DNA form, the CDR3 reads TGTGCCAGCAGCTTCCGGGGAAGGGGGGAGACCCAGTACTTC. Its translation is CASSFRGRGETQYF.

The rearrangement uses TRBV3-1 (or the pseudogene TRBV3-2) and TRBJ1-5; TRBD1 might be the D (6 bases). The CDR3 covers 13 residues. From germline, CDR1 is LGHDT and CDR2 YNNKEL (reference sequence). V was pared by 4 bases and J by 10 bases, with 14 bases between. The CDR3 loop is CASSPPQGLPQHF. CDR3 sequence (DNA): TGTGCCAGCAGCCCCCCACAGGGCCTACCCCAGCATTTT.

The V and J genes are TRBV18 and TRBJ2-7; D possibly corresponds to TRBD2 (6 bases). Trimming took 3 bases from V and 6 from J, leaving 12 bases between them. Germline-derived CDR1 and CDR2 are KGHSH and LQKENI. The CDR3 has 13 residues. Written as DNA, the CDR3 is TGTGCCAGCTCACCGCAGGAGGGCCCCGAGCAGTACTTC. It encodes CASSPQEGPEQYF.

This chain links TRBV7-9 with TRBJ2-7; 7 bases line up with TRBD1. V lost 5 bases, J lost 4 bases, and 2 bases stayed unmatched. From germline, CDR1 is SEHNR and CDR2 FQNEAQ (reference sequence). The CDR3 runs to 12 residues. The CDR3 nucleotides read TGTGCCAGCAGCATACAGGGGTACGAGCAGTACTTC. Translating it yields CASSIQGYEQYF.

The chain couples TRBV19 to TRBJ1-5; 9 bases line up with TRBD1. Trimming took 5 bases from V and 0 from J; bases not matched to a gene: 8. Germline CDR1 LNHDA, CDR2 SQIVND (reference sequence). The CDR3 spans 17 residues. CDR3 bases: TGTGCCAGTAGTGGGGACAGGGTCGTGCATAGCAATCAGCCCCAGCATTTT. Protein: CASSGDRVVHSNQPQHF.